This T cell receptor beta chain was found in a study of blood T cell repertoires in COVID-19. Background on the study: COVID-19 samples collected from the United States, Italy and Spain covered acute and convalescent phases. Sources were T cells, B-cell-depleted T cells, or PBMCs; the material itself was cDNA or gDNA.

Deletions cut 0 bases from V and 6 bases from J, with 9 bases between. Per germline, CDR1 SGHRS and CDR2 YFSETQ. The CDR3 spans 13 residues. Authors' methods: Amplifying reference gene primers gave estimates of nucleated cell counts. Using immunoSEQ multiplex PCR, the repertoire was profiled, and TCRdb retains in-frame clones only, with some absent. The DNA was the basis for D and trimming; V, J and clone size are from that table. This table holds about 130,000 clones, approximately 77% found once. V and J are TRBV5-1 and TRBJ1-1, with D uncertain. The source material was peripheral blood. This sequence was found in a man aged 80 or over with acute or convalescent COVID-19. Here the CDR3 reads CASSLDNNPEAFF. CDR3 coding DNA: TGCGCCAGCAGCTTGGACAATAACCCTGAAGCTTTCTTT.